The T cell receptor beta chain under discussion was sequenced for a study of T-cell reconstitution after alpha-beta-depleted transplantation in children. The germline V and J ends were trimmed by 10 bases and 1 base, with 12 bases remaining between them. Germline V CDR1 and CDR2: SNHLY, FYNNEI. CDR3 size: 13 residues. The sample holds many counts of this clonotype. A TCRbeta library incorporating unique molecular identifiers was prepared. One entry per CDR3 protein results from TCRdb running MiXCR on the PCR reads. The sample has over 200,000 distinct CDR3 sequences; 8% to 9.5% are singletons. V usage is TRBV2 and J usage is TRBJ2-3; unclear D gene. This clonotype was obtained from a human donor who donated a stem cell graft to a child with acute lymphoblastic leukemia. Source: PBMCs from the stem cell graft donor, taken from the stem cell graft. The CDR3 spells CANSPSGTDTQYF. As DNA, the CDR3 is TGTGCCAACTCGCCGAGCGGCACAGATACGCAGTATTTT.